This is a list of T cell receptor beta chains from one sample in a study of cytomegalovirus exposure and HLA in healthy donors. TCRdb's table, derived via immunoSEQ multiplex PCR, lists solely in-frame clones and lacks some. This repertoire shows 100,000 or so clones, about 70% found once; its top ten account for 2% to 2.5%. Specimen: PBMCs. Source of these receptors: a human donor in good health. Both conserved end residues are part of each CDR3. D genes are given only for firm matches. Part of the rows lack a size; the others show once, few, many or a class for expanded clones.

D	size	V	J	CDR3	DNA
TRBD1	NA	TRBV14	TRBJ2-5	CASSRNRGQETQYF	TGTGCCAGCAGCCGCAACAGGGGACAAGAGACCCAGTACTTC
TRBD2	NA	TRBV19	TRBJ2-7	CASSSVLSGGSEQYF	TGTGCCAGTAGTTCCGTTTTGTCGGGAGGGTCCGAGCAGTACTTC
TRBD1	NA	TRBV4-3	TRBJ2-2	CASSQGDDRATGELFF	TGCGCCAGCAGCCAAGGCGATGACAGGGCCACCGGGGAGCTGTTTTTT
NA	few	TRBV7-9	TRBJ1-4	CASSMVSGSEKLFF	TGTGCCAGCAGCATGGTTTCGGGGTCTGAAAAACTGTTTTTT
NA	few	TRBV5-1	TRBJ1-4	CASSLVAGAGEKLFF	TGCGCCAGCAGCTTGGTTGCGGGGGCTGGGGAAAAACTGTTTTTT
TRBD1	NA	TRBV5-4	TRBJ2-2	CASSSGTGKSGELFF	TGTGCCAGCAGCTCGGGGACAGGGAAATCCGGGGAGCTGTTTTTT
TRBD1	few	TRBV6-1	TRBJ1-3	CASRRDSGRNTIYF	TGTGCCAGCAGACGGGACAGCGGACGAAACACCATATATTTT
NA	once	TRBV28	TRBJ1-1	CASTPSGITEAFF	TGTGCCAGCACCCCATCGGGGATAACTGAAGCTTTCTTT
NA	NA	TRBV7-2	TRBJ2-7	CATRGVSSYEQYF	TGTGCCACCAGGGGAGTAAGCTCCTACGAGCAGTACTTC
NA	NA	TRBV5-4	TRBJ2-2	CASSPTANQAGELFF	TGTGCCAGCAGCCCGACCGCCAATCAGGCCGGGGAGCTGTTTTTT
NA	once	TRBV9	TRBJ2-2	CASSVGGNERLTDTGELFF	TGTGCCAGCAGCGTAGGCGGGAACGAAAGGCTTACTGACACCGGGGAGCTGTTTTTT
TRBD2	NA	TRBV6-5	TRBJ2-1	CASSLGLAGEQFF	TGTGCCAGCAGTTTGGGACTAGCGGGAGAGCAGTTCTTC
NA	few	TRBV4-2	TRBJ2-7	CASSRLKQGPYEQYF	TGTGCCAGCAGCCGATTAAAACAGGGCCCCTACGAGCAGTACTTC
TRBD2	NA	TRBV5-1	TRBJ2-1	CASSPHGTSGNNEQFF	TGCGCCAGCAGCCCACACGGGACTAGCGGGAACAATGAGCAGTTCTTC
TRBD1	NA	TRBV15	TRBJ1-2	CATSRDRSAGYTF	TGTGCCACCAGCAGGGACAGGTCGGCTGGCTACACCTTC
TRBD2	few	TRBV27	TRBJ2-1	CASSLRGDGEEQRFF	TGTGCCAGCAGTTTACGGGGGGACGGCGAGGAGCAACGGTTCTTC
TRBD1	few	TRBV5-6	TRBJ2-3	CASSSGTGLSTDTQYF	TGTGCCAGCAGCTCGGGGACAGGACTCTCCACAGATACGCAGTATTTT
NA	NA	TRBV28	TRBJ2-5	CASSPGLYVETQYF	TGTGCCAGCAGCCCTGGGCTATATGTGGAGACCCAGTACTTC
TRBD2	NA	TRBV5-1	TRBJ2-1	CASSLGWGGPYNEQFF	TGCGCCAGCAGCTTGGGTTGGGGGGGACCCTACAATGAGCAGTTCTTC
TRBD1	few	TRBV6-5	TRBJ2-2	CASTHGTVLIGELFF	TGTGCCAGCACCCACGGGACAGTACTTATCGGGGAGCTGTTTTTT
NA	NA	TRBV19	TRBJ2-1	CASSGWSGSRRSYNEQFF	TGTGCCAGTAGTGGTTGGTCGGGGAGCCGGCGCTCCTACAATGAGCAGTTCTTC
NA	NA	TRBV25-1	TRBJ2-5	CASSEPLAAQYF	TGTGCCAGCAGTGAACCCCTGGCGGCCCAGTACTTC
NA	few	TRBV28	TRBJ2-3	CASSLGGESTDTQYF	TGTGCCAGCAGTTTAGGCGGGGAGAGCACAGATACGCAGTATTTT
NA	NA	TRBV7-9	TRBJ1-2	CASSLGDNLGYGYTF	TGTGCCAGCAGCTTGGGGGACAACCTGGGCTATGGCTACACCTTC
TRBD2	few	TRBV4-1	TRBJ2-4	CASSDLAGGAKNIQYF	TGCGCCAGCAGCGATCTAGCGGGAGGCGCCAAAAACATTCAGTACTTC
TRBD1	few	TRBV5-6	TRBJ1-6	CASSDLTGGKDSPLHF	TGTGCCAGCAGCGATCTCACAGGGGGGAAGGATTCACCCCTCCACTTT
NA	once	TRBV29-1	TRBJ1-1	CSVQPGLNTEAFF	TGCAGCGTCCAGCCGGGATTGAACACTGAAGCTTTCTTT
NA	few	TRBV6-5	TRBJ2-2	CASNPGLSNTGELFF	TGTGCCAGCAACCCGGGACTTTCGAACACCGGGGAGCTGTTTTTT
TRBD1	NA	TRBV27	TRBJ2-2	CASSLAIGQGLTGELFF	TGTGCCAGCAGTTTAGCCATTGGACAGGGATTGACCGGGGAGCTGTTTTTT
NA	NA	TRBV28	TRBJ2-1	CASSVGDTNNEQFF	TGTGCCAGCAGTGTGGGGGACACTAACAATGAGCAGTTCTTC
TRBD2	once	TRBV7-2	TRBJ2-5	CASSPWGGQRETQYF	TGTGCCAGCAGCCCCTGGGGGGGTCAGAGGGAGACCCAGTACTTC
NA	few	TRBV4-2	TRBJ2-7	CASSQGLPAGSYEQYF	TGTGCCAGCAGCCAAGGTCTCCCGGCGGGTTCCTACGAGCAGTACTTC
NA	NA	TRBV4-3	TRBJ1-6	CASSSSLAGEFLHF	TGCGCCAGCAGCTCCAGCCTTGCCGGGGAGTTCCTCCACTTT
NA	NA	TRBV30	TRBJ1-1	CAWSPLGEGAEAFF	TGTGCCTGGAGCCCTCTCGGGGAAGGCGCTGAAGCTTTCTTT
TRBD2	NA	TRBV5-1	TRBJ2-1	CASRLASEGNEQFF	TGCGCCAGCAGACTAGCGTCGGAGGGCAATGAGCAGTTCTTC
NA	NA	TRBV19	TRBJ1-5	CASSQNTGSNQPQHF	TGTGCCAGTAGTCAAAATACAGGAAGCAATCAGCCCCAGCATTTT
NA	NA	TRBV6-1	TRBJ1-2	CASSEGTGLYGYTF	TGTGCCAGCAGTGAAGGAACAGGTCTATATGGCTACACCTTC
TRBD2	NA	TRBV7-2	TRBJ2-1	CASSGGTSGGSYNEQFF	TGTGCCAGCAGCGGAGGGACTAGCGGGGGCAGCTACAATGAGCAGTTCTTC
NA	NA	TRBV2	TRBJ1-1	CASSDRRGRERNTEAFF	TGTGCCAGCAGTGATCGGCGCGGTCGGGAGAGAAACACTGAAGCTTTCTTT